The rows below give T cell receptor beta chains drawn from one sample of a study of molecular identifiers for immune sequencing clone quantification. Using its own MiXCR run on the PCR reads, TCRdb lists one record per CDR3 protein. The table has more than 85,000 distinct CDR3 sequences, roughly 38% seen once. Sequenced input: naive CD8+ T cells from blood, with Jurkat cell RNA spiked in. These receptors were obtained from a human donor in good health. Some libraries in this study had Jurkat cell RNA spiked in. Both conserved end residues are part of each CDR3. The D gene is left open where the match is weak. Clone sizes are given selectively: once, few, many, or a class where the clone is expanded.

>many|TRBV6-6|.|15|TRBJ1-1
CASSYVWRMNTEAFF
TGTGCCAGCAGTTACGTCTGGCGGATGAACACTGAAGCTTTCTTT
>many|TRBV5-1|.|13|TRBJ1-1
CASRLDLNTEAFF
TGCGCCAGCAGACTTGACCTAAACACTGAAGCTTTCTTT
>.|TRBV10-3|.|14|TRBJ1-3
CAIMSERGGNTIYF
TGTGCCATCATGTCGGAGCGAGGAGGAAACACCATATATTTT
>few|TRBV12-3/TRBV12-4|.|13|TRBJ1-6
CASTSGGPAPLHF
TGTGCCAGCACCAGTGGGGGACCGGCACCCCTCCACTTT
>few|TRBV18|.|16|TRBJ2-3
CASSPPQLGGPDTQYF
TGTGCCAGCTCACCGCCTCAGTTGGGGGGGCCCGATACGCAGTATTTT
>.|TRBV28|TRBD2|17|TRBJ2-1
CASSKPGLAGSSDEQFF
TGTGCCAGCAGTAAACCGGGACTAGCGGGATCGAGCGATGAGCAGTTCTTC
>.|TRBV4-1|.|15|TRBJ2-3
CASSQERLETDTQYF
TGCGCCAGCAGCCAAGAAAGGTTGGAGACAGATACGCAGTATTTT
>few|TRBV28|.|13|TRBJ2-5
CASKLSSQETQYF
TGTGCCAGCAAATTAAGTTCCCAAGAGACCCAGTACTTC
>once|TRBV6-6|.|10|TRBJ2-2
CASRAGELFF
TGTGCCAGCAGGGCCGGGGAGCTGTTTTTT
>many|TRBV28|TRBD2|14|TRBJ2-7
CASSLRLAGNEQYF
TGTGCCAGCAGTTTGCGGCTAGCGGGAAACGAGCAGTACTTC
>many|TRBV29-1|.|16|TRBJ2-2
CSVEDLRTANTGELFF
TGCAGCGTTGAAGATCTTAGGACAGCGAACACCGGGGAGCTGTTTTTT
>.|TRBV9|.|15|TRBJ2-1
CASSVAYEPRNEQFF
TGTGCCAGCAGCGTAGCTTATGAGCCTCGAAATGAGCAGTTCTTC
>many|TRBV7-9|TRBD1|15|TRBJ2-3
CASSSGQTSTDTQYF
TGTGCCAGCAGCTCGGGACAGACTAGCACAGATACGCAGTATTTT
>few|TRBV19|.|16|TRBJ1-5
CASSIGGGASNQPQHF
TGTGCCAGTAGTATAGGTGGGGGGGCGAGCAATCAGCCCCAGCATTTT
>few|TRBV27|.|14|TRBJ2-5
CASSLLPGQETQYF
TGTGCCAGCAGTTTATTGCCAGGCCAAGAGACCCAGTACTTC
>many|TRBV13|.|12|TRBJ2-3
CASSLRSDTQYF
TGTGCCAGCAGCTTAAGGTCAGATACGCAGTATTTT
>.|TRBV5-1|.|14|TRBJ2-3
CASRPGRSTDTQYF
TGCGCCAGCAGACCGGGACGTAGCACAGATACGCAGTATTTT
>few|TRBV11-2|TRBD2|16|TRBJ2-1
CASSLSRLADYNEQFF
TGTGCCAGCAGCTTATCCCGACTAGCGGACTACAATGAGCAGTTCTTC
>few|TRBV14|TRBD1|15|TRBJ2-5
CASSPRTGVRETQYF
TGTGCCAGCAGCCCGCGGACAGGGGTCCGGGAGACCCAGTACTTC
>.|TRBV9|.|15|TRBJ2-5
CASSAPRHGEETQYF
TGTGCCAGCAGCGCCCCCCGTCACGGAGAAGAGACCCAGTACTTC
>few|TRBV20-1|TRBD2|13|TRBJ2-7
CSASGGTNYEQYF
TGCAGTGCTAGCGGGGGGACGAACTACGAGCAGTACTTC
>many|TRBV28|TRBD2|15|TRBJ2-7
CASSGLAGGPYEQYF
TGTGCCAGCTCGGGACTAGCGGGAGGGCCCTACGAGCAGTACTTC
>.|TRBV2|.|15|TRBJ2-7
CASSEVGKPRDEQYF
TGTGCCAGCAGTGAGGTGGGGAAACCTAGGGACGAGCAGTACTTC
>many|TRBV5-1|.|14|TRBJ2-7
CASSFGDNLYEQYF
TGCGCCAGCAGCTTTGGGGACAACCTCTACGAGCAGTACTTC
>.|TRBV28|TRBD1|17|TRBJ2-3
CASSLGTGHQSTDTLYF
TGTGCCAGCAGTCTGGGGACAGGCCACCAATCTACAGATACGCTGTATTTT
>.|TRBV20-1|.|16|TRBJ2-1
CSARDVGLDSYNEQFF
TGCAGTGCTAGAGATGTGGGACTGGACTCCTACAATGAGCAGTTCTTC
>.|TRBV9|.|12|TRBJ2-3
CASSTVTDTQYF
TGTGCCAGCAGCACTGTCACAGATACGCAGTATTTT
>many|TRBV7-2|.|16|TRBJ2-6
CASSPGTDAGANVLTF
TGTGCCAGCAGCCCGGGGACCGATGCAGGGGCCAACGTCCTGACTTTC
>.|TRBV20-1|.|14|TRBJ1-3
CSARAYRGENTIYF
TGCAGTGCTAGAGCCTATCGGGGGGAAAACACCATATATTTT
>.|TRBV20-1|.|13|TRBJ2-5
CSARDPSQETQYF
TGCAGTGCTAGAGATCCCAGTCAAGAGACCCAGTACTTC
>few|TRBV9|TRBD2|15|TRBJ2-2
CASSVALAGERELFF
TGTGCCAGCAGCGTAGCTTTAGCGGGAGAGAGGGAGCTGTTTTTT
>few|TRBV29-1|.|11|TRBJ2-7
CSVQESYEQYF
TGCAGCGTTCAAGAATCCTACGAGCAGTACTTC
>few|TRBV7-2|TRBD2|16|TRBJ2-1
CASSSTSGRAGDEQFF
TGTGCCAGCAGCTCGACTAGCGGGAGGGCCGGGGATGAGCAGTTCTTC
>few|TRBV7-9|.|13|TRBJ2-7
CASSPGGFYEQYF
TGTGCCAGCAGTCCCGGGGGTTTCTACGAGCAGTACTTC
>.|TRBV6-2/TRBV6-3|.|16|TRBJ2-3
CASSNPREPLTDTQYF
TGTGCCAGCAGTAACCCCAGGGAGCCTCTCACAGATACGCAGTATTTT
>many|TRBV7-8|.|18|TRBJ2-1
CASSLARGVRQSYNEQFF
TGTGCCAGCAGCTTAGCCCGAGGAGTGCGTCAATCCTACAATGAGCAGTTCTTC
>many|TRBV6-2/TRBV6-3|.|13|TRBJ2-1
CATTDFSYNEQFF
TGTGCCACCACGGACTTCTCTTACAATGAGCAGTTCTTC
>few|TRBV2|.|15|TRBJ2-7
CASSRIQDSSYEQYF
TGTGCCAGCAGTCGTATTCAGGACTCCTCCTACGAGCAGTACTTC
>.|TRBV4-3|TRBD1|16|TRBJ2-6
CASSQVTGRGANVLTF
TGCGCCAGCAGCCAAGTGACAGGGCGTGGGGCCAACGTCCTGACTTTC
>few|TRBV4-1|.|16|TRBJ2-3
CASSQDGTGRADTQYF
TGCGCCAGCAGCCAAGATGGGACGGGACGGGCAGATACGCAGTATTTT
>.|TRBV4-1|.|16|TRBJ2-2
CASSHVLTGNTGELYF
TGCGCCAGCAGCCACGTCCTTACAGGGAACACCGGGGAGCTGTATTTT
>once|TRBV27|.|14|TRBJ1-1
CASSRRAANTEAFF
TGTGCCAGCAGTAGGAGGGCGGCGAACACTGAAGCTTTCTTT
>.|TRBV7-9|TRBD1|16|TRBJ2-4
CASSSRQGAFKNIQYF
TGTGCCAGCAGCTCCCGACAGGGGGCCTTCAAAAACATTCAGTACTTC
>many|TRBV12-5|.|12|TRBJ2-2
CASGLSLRELFF
TGTGCTAGTGGTTTGTCCTTAAGGGAGCTGTTTTTT
>.|TRBV13|.|14|TRBJ2-4
CASSFQGAKNIQYF
TGTGCCAGCAGCTTTCAGGGGGCCAAAAACATTCAGTACTTC
>many|TRBV7-9|.|14|TRBJ2-5
CASSLVRGQETQYF
TGTGCCAGCAGCTTAGTGAGGGGCCAAGAGACCCAGTACTTC
>few|TRBV6-6|.|11|TRBJ1-1
CASSYQPEAFF
TGTGCCAGCAGTTACCAACCTGAAGCTTTCTTT
>many|TRBV27|.|17|TRBJ2-3
CASSVDYRATSTDTQYF
TGTGCCAGCAGTGTAGACTACAGGGCAACTAGCACAGATACGCAGTATTTT
>.|TRBV2|TRBD1|13|TRBJ1-4
CASRGQGNEKLFF
TGTGCCAGCAGGGGACAGGGAAATGAAAAACTGTTTTTT
>few|TRBV15|.|14|TRBJ1-5
CATSRVGYGQPQHF
TGTGCCACCAGCAGAGTAGGGTATGGTCAGCCCCAGCATTTT